A selection of T cell receptor beta chains follows, all from one sample in a study of cytomegalovirus exposure and HLA in healthy donors. The table came from immunoSEQ multiplex PCR; TCRdb's copy has only in-frame clones and leaves some out. The data hold some 180,000 clones, with roughly 87% observed a single time. The specimen sequenced was PBMCs. Receptor source: a man between 40 and 49 years old in good health and CMV-seronegative. Both conserved end residues are part of each CDR3. The D gene is left open where the match is weak. Size is omitted from some rows. Given values are once, few, many or a class for expanded clones.

J gene: TRBJ2-2; V gene: TRBV5-1; clone size: .; D gene: TRBD2; CDR3 DNA: TGCGCCAGCAGCTATTCTAGCGGGGGGGCCACCGGGGAGCTGTTTTTT; CDR3 protein: CASSYSSGGATGELFF
J gene: TRBJ2-1; V gene: TRBV19; clone size: .; D gene: .; CDR3 DNA: TGTGCCAGTAGTATTTATTCCGGCGAGGATGAGCAGTTCTTC; CDR3 protein: CASSIYSGEDEQFF
J gene: TRBJ2-3; V gene: TRBV5-1; clone size: .; D gene: .; CDR3 DNA: TGCGCCAGCAGCTTGGGACAATACGATACGCAGTATTTT; CDR3 protein: CASSLGQYDTQYF
J gene: TRBJ2-2; V gene: TRBV4-1; clone size: once; D gene: TRBD1; CDR3 DNA: TGCGCCAGCAGCCAGACCGGGACAGGAGGGACCGGGGAGCTGTTTTTT; CDR3 protein: CASSQTGTGGTGELFF
J gene: TRBJ2-1; V gene: TRBV19; clone size: .; D gene: TRBD2; CDR3 DNA: TGTGCCAGTAGTTTCGAGGGCGGGAGGACCGACAATGAGCAGTTCTTC; CDR3 protein: CASSFEGGRTDNEQFF
J gene: TRBJ1-2; V gene: TRBV30; clone size: .; D gene: .; CDR3 DNA: TGTGCCTGGAATTCGGGGGGTGGCTATGGCTACACCTTC; CDR3 protein: CAWNSGGGYGYTF
J gene: TRBJ1-2; V gene: TRBV28; clone size: .; D gene: .; CDR3 DNA: TGTGCCAGCAGTTTGACCGACAGGTTAGGCGGCTACACCTTC; CDR3 protein: CASSLTDRLGGYTF
J gene: TRBJ1-5; V gene: TRBV28; clone size: .; D gene: .; CDR3 DNA: TGTGCCAGCCAGGGTTGGAGCAATCAGCCCCAGCATTTT; CDR3 protein: CASQGWSNQPQHF
J gene: TRBJ1-2; V gene: TRBV19; clone size: .; D gene: .; CDR3 DNA: TGTGCCAGTAGTTTCCAGGCGACATCGGATGGCTACACCTTC; CDR3 protein: CASSFQATSDGYTF
J gene: TRBJ1-1; V gene: TRBV30; clone size: .; D gene: .; CDR3 DNA: TGTGCCTGGAATGGACAGCTAAACACTGAAGCTTTCTTT; CDR3 protein: CAWNGQLNTEAFF
J gene: TRBJ2-3; V gene: TRBV5-1; clone size: .; D gene: TRBD2; CDR3 DNA: TGCGCCAGCAGCTTGGCCGGCGGGAGAGCCGGAGATACGCAGTATTTT; CDR3 protein: CASSLAGGRAGDTQYF
J gene: TRBJ1-1; V gene: TRBV7-9; clone size: .; D gene: TRBD1; CDR3 DNA: TGTGCCAGCAGCCCCCTGACAGGGGGGCACACTGAAGCTTTCTTT; CDR3 protein: CASSPLTGGHTEAFF
J gene: TRBJ2-1; V gene: TRBV28; clone size: .; D gene: TRBD2; CDR3 DNA: TGTGCCAGCAGTTCGCGCCGACTAGCGGGAGGCGGGGATGAGCAGTTCTTC; CDR3 protein: CASSSRRLAGGGDEQFF
J gene: TRBJ1-3; V gene: TRBV7-9; clone size: .; D gene: .; CDR3 DNA: TGTGCCCTGGGCCGGGGTGTAACTGGAAACACCATATATTTT; CDR3 protein: CALGRGVTGNTIYF
J gene: TRBJ2-3; V gene: TRBV9; clone size: .; D gene: .; CDR3 DNA: TGTGCCAGCAGCGTAGTGGGGTCGGGGGATACGCAGTATTTT; CDR3 protein: CASSVVGSGDTQYF
J gene: TRBJ1-1; V gene: TRBV5-6; clone size: .; D gene: .; CDR3 DNA: TGTGCCAGCCGAGGAGCGGGGGGTATAGGATGGATGAACACTGAAGCTTTCTTT; CDR3 protein: CASRGAGGIGWMNTEAFF
J gene: TRBJ2-2; V gene: TRBV6-5; clone size: .; D gene: .; CDR3 DNA: TGTGCCAGCAGTTACTCGGTGATACCCCGGGGCGGGGAGCTGTTTTTT; CDR3 protein: CASSYSVIPRGGELFF
J gene: TRBJ1-3; V gene: TRBV19; clone size: .; D gene: .; CDR3 DNA: TGTGCCAGTAGTCGGGAGCCAACTAACTCTGGAAACACCATATATTTT; CDR3 protein: CASSREPTNSGNTIYF
J gene: TRBJ2-7; V gene: TRBV18; clone size: .; D gene: TRBD2; CDR3 DNA: TGTGCCAGCTCACCAGCCCGGGGACTATCTACCCCCCACGAGCAGTACTTC; CDR3 protein: CASSPARGLSTPHEQYF
J gene: TRBJ1-4; V gene: TRBV7-2; clone size: once; D gene: .; CDR3 DNA: TGTGCCAGCAGCGTTGACAGGAATGAAAAACTGTTTTTT; CDR3 protein: CASSVDRNEKLFF
J gene: TRBJ1-1; V gene: TRBV15; clone size: .; D gene: .; CDR3 DNA: TGTGCCACCAGCAGAGTAGAGGGGAACACTGAAGCTTTCTTT; CDR3 protein: CATSRVEGNTEAFF
J gene: TRBJ2-5; V gene: TRBV9; clone size: .; D gene: .; CDR3 DNA: TGTGCCAGCAGCCCCCACTCAACCCCCCGAGGGATGGTTGAGGAGACCCAGTACTTC; CDR3 protein: CASSPHSTPRGMVEETQYF
J gene: TRBJ2-3; V gene: TRBV5-1; clone size: .; D gene: TRBD2; CDR3 DNA: TGCGCCAGCAGCTCACGGGGGGACACAGATACGCAGTATTTT; CDR3 protein: CASSSRGDTDTQYF
J gene: TRBJ2-3; V gene: TRBV9; clone size: few; D gene: TRBD2; CDR3 DNA: TGTGCCAGCAGCGTAGGGTCTAGCGGGGGGGCAACAGATACGCAGTATTTT; CDR3 protein: CASSVGSSGGATDTQYF
J gene: TRBJ2-5; V gene: TRBV25-1; clone size: .; D gene: TRBD2; CDR3 DNA: TGTGCCAGCAGTAAACCGGGACTAGGGTTACAAGAGACCCAGTACTTC; CDR3 protein: CASSKPGLGLQETQYF
J gene: TRBJ1-2; V gene: TRBV7-9; clone size: .; D gene: .; CDR3 DNA: TGTGCCAGCAGCTTAAGTAACAGCTTCTCTGGCTACACCTTC; CDR3 protein: CASSLSNSFSGYTF
J gene: TRBJ2-7; V gene: TRBV15; clone size: .; D gene: TRBD1; CDR3 DNA: TGTGCCACCAGCATAGGGGGGGGACAGGGGACGTACGAGCAGTACTTC; CDR3 protein: CATSIGGGQGTYEQYF
J gene: TRBJ1-1; V gene: TRBV7-7; clone size: .; D gene: .; CDR3 DNA: TGTGCTAGCAGCCGGCTTGACAGGAACACTGAAGCTTTCTTT; CDR3 protein: CASSRLDRNTEAFF
J gene: TRBJ2-7; V gene: TRBV4-3; clone size: .; D gene: TRBD2; CDR3 DNA: TGCGCCAGCAGCCAAAGGGCTAGCGGGAGCAACGAGCAGTACTTC; CDR3 protein: CASSQRASGSNEQYF
J gene: TRBJ1-1; V gene: TRBV6-5; clone size: .; D gene: TRBD1; CDR3 DNA: TGTGCCAGCAGAAGGACAGGGTCGAACACTGAAGCTTTCTTT; CDR3 protein: CASRRTGSNTEAFF
J gene: TRBJ2-5; V gene: TRBV7-2; clone size: .; D gene: .; CDR3 DNA: TGTGCCAGCAGCTTAGTTCAGGGAGAGACCCAGTACTTC; CDR3 protein: CASSLVQGETQYF
J gene: TRBJ2-7; V gene: TRBV6-6; clone size: .; D gene: TRBD2; CDR3 DNA: TGTGCCAGCAGTGGTACGGGCGGCGGGGGCGAGCAGTACTTC; CDR3 protein: CASSGTGGGGEQYF
J gene: TRBJ1-1; V gene: TRBV6-5; clone size: .; D gene: TRBD1; CDR3 DNA: TGTGCCAGCAGTATCCTCGGGACAGGGGGCTCAGCTTTCTTT; CDR3 protein: CASSILGTGGSAFF
J gene: TRBJ2-5; V gene: TRBV4-2; clone size: few; D gene: TRBD2; CDR3 DNA: TGTGCCAGCAGCCAAGATCCTCAATCGGCGACTAGCGGGGGGAGGGAGACCCAGTACTTC; CDR3 protein: CASSQDPQSATSGGRETQYF
J gene: TRBJ1-1; V gene: TRBV6-1; clone size: .; D gene: .; CDR3 DNA: TGTGCCAGCAGCGTCGATGGGGGCACGAACACTGAAGCTTTCTTT; CDR3 protein: CASSVDGGTNTEAFF
J gene: TRBJ2-3; V gene: TRBV7-6; clone size: .; D gene: TRBD2; CDR3 DNA: TGTGCCAGCAGCAGGAGCGGGAGTAGCGCAGATACGCAGTATTTT; CDR3 protein: CASSRSGSSADTQYF
J gene: TRBJ1-6; V gene: TRBV18; clone size: .; D gene: .; CDR3 DNA: TGTGCCAGCTCACCAGACACCGGTAATTCACCCCTCCACTTT; CDR3 protein: CASSPDTGNSPLHF
J gene: TRBJ2-1; V gene: TRBV7-2; clone size: .; D gene: TRBD1; CDR3 DNA: TGTGCCAGCAGCCTTAGACAGGGGTACAATGAGCAGTTCTTC; CDR3 protein: CASSLRQGYNEQFF
J gene: TRBJ2-7; V gene: TRBV5-4; clone size: .; D gene: TRBD2; CDR3 DNA: TGTGCCAGCAGCTTCGCGGGGGGTGCCTACGAGCAGTACTTC; CDR3 protein: CASSFAGGAYEQYF
J gene: TRBJ1-2; V gene: TRBV4-3; clone size: .; D gene: .; CDR3 DNA: TGCGCCAGCAGCCAAAGGTGGCGGGGGGCGGAAGGCTACACCTTC; CDR3 protein: CASSQRWRGAEGYTF
J gene: TRBJ2-3; V gene: TRBV30; clone size: .; D gene: .; CDR3 DNA: TGTGCCTGGCTCCCCTTGGGGGGGGCGATAGGGGATACGCAGTATTTT; CDR3 protein: CAWLPLGGAIGDTQYF
J gene: TRBJ1-1; V gene: TRBV7-6; clone size: .; D gene: .; CDR3 DNA: TGTGCCAGAACCACGGGGGGAGGCACTGAAGCTTTCTTT; CDR3 protein: CARTTGGGTEAFF
J gene: TRBJ2-5; V gene: TRBV7-7; clone size: .; D gene: TRBD1; CDR3 DNA: TGTGCTAGCAGCCCTCCCAGCGGACAGGGGCACCAAGAGACCCAGTACTTC; CDR3 protein: CASSPPSGQGHQETQYF
J gene: TRBJ2-6; V gene: TRBV7-2; clone size: .; D gene: .; CDR3 DNA: TGTGCCAGCAGCATGGGACTTTACAGCTCTGGGGCCAACGTCCTGACTTTC; CDR3 protein: CASSMGLYSSGANVLTF
J gene: TRBJ1-2; V gene: TRBV11-2; clone size: .; D gene: .; CDR3 DNA: TGTGCCAGCAGCTCCGGACTTCTTAACTATGGCTACACCTTC; CDR3 protein: CASSSGLLNYGYTF
J gene: TRBJ2-3; V gene: TRBV7-9; clone size: .; D gene: TRBD1; CDR3 DNA: TGTGCCAGCAGCACTAGACAGGGGGCGGATACGCAGTATTTT; CDR3 protein: CASSTRQGADTQYF
J gene: TRBJ2-1; V gene: TRBV7-2; clone size: once; D gene: TRBD1; CDR3 DNA: TGTGCCAGCAGCTTAGCCGGGACAGTTGAGCAGTTCTTC; CDR3 protein: CASSLAGTVEQFF
J gene: TRBJ2-7; V gene: TRBV4-3; clone size: .; D gene: .; CDR3 DNA: TGCGCCAGCAGCCAAGACAGACTAGGCTCCTACGAGCAGTACTTC; CDR3 protein: CASSQDRLGSYEQYF